Below are 3 T cell receptor beta chains sequenced from a single sample in a study of blood T cell repertoires in COVID-19. Libraries were prepared by immunoSEQ multiplex PCR; TCRdb keeps only in-frame clonotypes and omits some of them. The sample includes about 240,000 clones, approximately 80% of them seen just once. Sequencing was done on a sample of peripheral blood. The receptors shown here come from a woman aged 60-75 years with active or convalescent COVID-19.

This CDR3 is CASSEGLIPYEQYV. CDR3 sequence (DNA): TGTGCCAGCAGTGAAGGGCTTATCCCTTACGAGCAGTACGTC. The V and J genes are TRBV6-1 and TRBJ2-7; no reliable D call. The CDR3 runs to 14 residues. CDR1 and CDR2 (germline): MNHNS, SASEGT. Trimming removed 1 base from V and 4 bases from J, with 11 bases in between.

There are a few counts of this clone. The chain is built from TRBV9 and TRBJ2-7; D gene ambiguous. This CDR3 contains 16 residues. CDR1 SGDLS and CDR2 YYNGEE come from the germline V gene. Between the trimmed V and J ends, which lost 0 bases and 5 bases, there was a span of 18 bases. CDR3 in DNA: TGTGCCAGCAGCGTAGATGGCCGAGGCTTGGCCCACGAGCAGTACTTC. Residues: CASSVDGRGLAHEQYF.

The CDR3 DNA sequence: TGCGCCAGCAGCTCTGTCGGGTACTCTGGAAACACCATATATTTT. This encodes CASSSVGYSGNTIYF. The V and J genes are TRBV4-1 and TRBJ1-3; D remains unclear. In germline, CDR1 is MGHRA, CDR2 YSYEKL. Trimming took 5 bases from V and 0 from J, leaving 11 bases between them. The CDR3 extends over 15 amino acids.